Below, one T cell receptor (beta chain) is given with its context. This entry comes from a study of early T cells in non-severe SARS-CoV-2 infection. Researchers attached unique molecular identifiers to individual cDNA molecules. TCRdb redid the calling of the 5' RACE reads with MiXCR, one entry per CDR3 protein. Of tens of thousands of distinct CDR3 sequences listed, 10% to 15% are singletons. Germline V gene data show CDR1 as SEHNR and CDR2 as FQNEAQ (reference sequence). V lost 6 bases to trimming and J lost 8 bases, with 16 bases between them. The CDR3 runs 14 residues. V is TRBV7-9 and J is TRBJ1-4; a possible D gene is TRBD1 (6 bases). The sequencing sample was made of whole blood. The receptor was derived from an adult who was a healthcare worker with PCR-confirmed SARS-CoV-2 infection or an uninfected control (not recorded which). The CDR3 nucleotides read TGTGCCAGCAGTCTTATAGTGGGGGGCGAAAAACTGTTTTTT. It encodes CASSLIVGGEKLFF.